Sequencing of this T cell receptor beta chain was carried out in a study of regulatory T cells in long-lasting Graves disease. Looking at the study overall: With positive TSH receptor antibodies and over 5 years of antithyroid drugs, Graves' disease was considered persistent.

Germline CDR1 reads MNHEY; CDR2 reads SMNVEV (reference sequence). There are 14 residues in the CDR3. This clonotype was seen only a few times. What it recognizes is unknown. Relative to the germline gene, one junction end is altered; a read error may explain this. Time point specified: persistent/refractory GD, antithyroid drugs over 5 years with positive TRAb. Generation of the TCR library employed RNA extracted from PBMCs. Study-wide points: Persistent patients shared more public clonotypes (roughly 2,800) than new patients (roughly 970). Persistent-disease Graves' patients showed less TCR diversity than new cases. There were preferences for TRBV28, TRBJ1-2 and TRBJ2-5 in persistent disease.

The TCR beta library used iRepertoire HTBI primers with Arm-PCR amplification of CDR3. TCRdb used MiXCR to reprocess the multiplex PCR reads, holding one entry per CDR3 protein. The sample has some 440,000 distinct CDR3 sequences; 20% are singletons. The source is a female donor with Graves disease. V is TRBV27 and J is TRBJ2-3; D not resolved. Sequences were derived from peripheral blood mononuclear cells (PBMCs), sampled when the disease was refractory, from a patient treated with antithyroid drugs. This CDR3 is CTSSFIGFTDTQYF. The CDR3 region has the DNA TGTACCAGCAGTTTCATCGGCTTCACAGATACGCAGTATTTT.